The rows below give T cell receptor beta chains drawn from one sample of a study of tumor-infiltrating lymphocytes in primary liver carcinoma. One entry per CDR3 protein results from TCRdb running MiXCR on the multiplex PCR reads. Among roughly 55,000 distinct CDR3 sequences listed, just over 70% were seen once. The sample comprised liver tumor tissue from sampling region 2. The receptors were gathered from a man aged 40-49 years with primary liver carcinoma and hepatitis B virus infection. CDR3s include the opening cysteine and the closing phenylalanine or tryptophan. Each record gives: clone size, D gene, J gene, V gene, CDR3 DNA, CDR3 protein. The D gene is left open where the match is weak. Not every row has a clone size; where given, it reads once, few, many or a size class.

>few|TRBD2|TRBJ2-1|TRBV4-3
TGCGCCAGCAGCCAGGACCTAGCGGGAGCTTCCTACAATGAGCAGTTCTTC
CASSQDLAGASYNEQFF
>-|TRBD1|TRBJ1-1|TRBV11-2
TGTGCCAGCAACCGCAGACATCTAGGGGACAGCGGTATCATTGAAGCTTTCTTT
CASNRRHLGDSGIIEAFF
>many|-|TRBJ2-2|TRBV11-2
TGTGCCAGCAGAAAAGGGGACTGGACGGCGAACACCGGGAAGCTGTTTTTT
CASRKGDWTANTGKLFF
>-|TRBD1|TRBJ1-5|TRBV4-2
TGTGCCATCAGCCAAGGGGAGGGGACGGGACAGCTTAGTAATCAGCCCCAGCATTTT
CAISQGEGTGQLSNQPQHF
>few|-|TRBJ1-1|TRBV6-2/TRBV6-3
TGTGCCAGCAGTTCCCCCCTTCATACTGAAGCTTTCTTT
CASSSPLHTEAFF
>-|-|TRBJ1-1|TRBV6-6
TGTGCCAGCAATATTCCGTCGGCGCGGGACACTGAAGCTTTCTTT
CASNIPSARDTEAFF
>-|TRBD1|TRBJ2-3|TRBV29-1
TGTAGCGTTTCCGAGACAGGGGCGTCAGATACGCAGTATTTT
CSVSETGASDTQYF
>-|TRBD2|TRBJ2-1|TRBV12-3/TRBV12-4
TGTGCCAGCGAACCGGGAGGCTACAATGAGGAGTTCTTC
CASEPGGYNEEFF
>-|TRBD2|TRBJ2-1|TRBV4-3
TGCGCCTGCAGCCAAGACGGGACTAGGCAGAATGAGCGGTTCTTC
CACSQDGTRQNERFF
>-|TRBD2|TRBJ2-5|TRBV11-2
TGTGCCAGCAATCAAACCCCTGGCGGGGGGAAAGAGACCCAGTATTTC
CASNQTPGGGKETQYF
>-|-|TRBJ1-5|TRBV29-1
TGCAGCGTTGTCGGACAAATCAATCAGCTCCAGCATTTT
CSVVGQINQLQHF
>many|-|TRBJ2-1|TRBV7-3
TGTGCCAGCAGCCAGTCCGGGACTCTCAATGAGCAGTTCTTC
CASSQSGTLNEQFF
>once|-|TRBJ2-3|TRBV11-2
TGTGCCAGCAGCTTCGGTGGGTTTAACGAAAAATCTATTTTT
CASSFGGFNEKSIF
>-|-|TRBJ2-3|TRBV4-2
TGTACCAGCAGCCAAGTGGCGCTTCAAACGGGAGCGACAGATACGCAGTATTTT
CTSSQVALQTGATDTQYF
>-|-|TRBJ2-7|TRBV4-2
TGTGCCAGCGGCCCCGGTGGCCATGGGGCTTCCTACGAGGAGTACTTC
CASGPGGHGASYEEYF
>many|-|TRBJ2-1|TRBV6-6
TGTGCCAGCAGTTATTCGGGTATCACCTACAATGAGCAGTTCTTC
CASSYSGITYNEQFF
>once|-|TRBJ1-1|TRBV6-2/TRBV6-3
TGTGCCAGCAGTAACTGGTTGGGCTCCACTGAAGCTATCTTT
CASSNWLGSTEAIF
>-|-|TRBJ1-1|TRBV29-1
TGTAGCGCTCGAACAGGAATAAGTGAAGCTTTCTTT
CSARTGISEAFF
>-|-|TRBJ2-1|TRBV11-2
TGTGCCAGCGGCTTATACCCGCCAGTTAGTGAGCAGTTCTTC
CASGLYPPVSEQFF
>-|-|TRBJ2-7|TRBV12-3/TRBV12-4
TGTGCCAGCAGTTTGGGGACTGGGTGGTCCTACGAGCAGTACTTC
CASSLGTGWSYEQYF
>-|-|TRBJ2-7|TRBV11-2
TGTGCCAGCAGCAGTAGCGTGACCTACGAGCAGTACTTC
CASSSSVTYEQYF
>-|-|TRBJ1-2|TRBV4-1
TGCGCCAGCAGCCGAGAAGGCCGTCTTAGCTATGGCTACACCTTC
CASSREGRLSYGYTF
>-|-|TRBJ2-3|TRBV2
TGTGCCAGCAGTGAAGCGGTAGGGGCTGGGGATACGCAGTATTTT
CASSEAVGAGDTQYF
>-|TRBD1|TRBJ1-2|TRBV11-1
TGTGCCAGCAGCCCCGACAGGGAGGCCTATGGCTACACCTTC
CASSPDREAYGYTF
>-|-|TRBJ2-2|TRBV29-1
TGCAGCGTTTCCGGGCAGGGGAACACCGGGGAGCTGTTTTTT
CSVSGQGNTGELFF
>many|-|TRBJ2-5|TRBV6-2/TRBV6-3
TGTGCCAGCAGTTCACGGACAGTTATGGAGACCCAGTACTTC
CASSSRTVMETQYF
>-|TRBD2|TRBJ2-1|TRBV4-2
TGTGCCAGTAGCCAAGAGGTAGCGGGGGCCTCCTACAATGAGCGGTTCTTC
CASSQEVAGASYNERFF
>-|-|TRBJ2-2|TRBV11-2
TGTGCCAGCAGCTCTGCGGGATCGAACACCAGGGAGCCGTTTTTT
CASSSAGSNTREPFF
>many|-|TRBJ2-3|TRBV11-3
TGTGCCAGCAGCTTAGCCCACAGAGATACGCAGTATTTT
CASSLAHRDTQYF
>-|-|TRBJ2-1|TRBV4-1
TGCGGCAGCAGCCCGCTCGATAACACCAACAATGAGCAGTTCTTC
CGSSPLDNTNNEQFF
>many|TRBD2|TRBJ2-3|TRBV4-2
TGTGCCAGCAGCCAAGAGACTAGCGGAGATACGCAGTATTTT
CASSQETSGDTQYF
>-|TRBD2|TRBJ2-5|TRBV11-2
TGTGCCAGCGGCCAAACTCCTGGCGGGGGAAAGGAGACCGAGTACTTC
CASGQTPGGGKETEYF
>-|TRBD2|TRBJ2-5|TRBV11-2
TGTGCCAGCAGGCAAACACCTGACGGGGGGAAAGAGACCCGGTACTTC
CASRQTPDGGKETRYF
>many|-|TRBJ2-2|TRBV24-1
TGTGCCACCAGTTTATCTCCCGGGGAGCTGTTTTTT
CATSLSPGELFF
>-|TRBD1|TRBJ2-7|TRBV11-2
TGTGCCAACAGCTTAACAGGGGAATCCTACGAGCAGTACTTC
CANSLTGESYEQYF
>-|-|TRBJ2-1|TRBV14
TGTGTCAGTAGTGCCGTAGCGGAATGGGTAATCAATGAGCAGTTCTTC
CVSSAVAEWVINEQFF
>-|TRBD1|TRBJ2-2|TRBV5-1
TGCGCCAATATCTGGACAGGGGGGAACACCGGGGAGCTGTTTTTT
CANIWTGGNTGELFF
>many|-|TRBJ2-1|TRBV10-1
TGCGCCAGCAGTGAGTCGGCAGGGCAATACAATGAGCAGTTCTTC
CASSESAGQYNEQFF
>-|-|TRBJ2-7|TRBV4-3
TGCGCCAGCAGCCAAGAGTACGGGAGTAACTACGAGCAGTACTTC
CASSQEYGSNYEQYF
>-|-|TRBJ2-3|TRBV11-2
TGTCCCAGTTCGAGTCAGAGCAGTCAGCCCCAGTATTTT
CPSSSQSSQPQYF
>-|-|TRBJ2-1|TRBV14
TGTGCCAGCAGCCAAGGAGAAAGCGGGCTGAAGTTCTTC
CASSQGESGLKFF
>-|-|TRBJ2-5|TRBV28
TGTGCCAGCAGATTCTTTGACAGGTGCGGGACCCAGTACTTC
CASRFFDRCGTQYF